The 29 T cell receptor beta chains below all came from one sample that was sequenced in a study of T cells generated in artificial thymic organoids. Separate semi-nested PCRs amplified TCRalpha and TCRbeta libraries using constant-region reverse primers in TRAC or TRBC. TCRdb reprocessed the 5' RACE reads with MiXCR, giving one entry per CDR3 protein. The sample has just under 2,500 distinct CDR3 sequences; 11% are singletons. Sequenced input: naive CD8+ T cells from the thymus. Subset of the sample: CD3+TCRalphabeta+CD8SP T cells; for blood, CD45RO-CCR7+ naive CD8+ T cells. These receptor sequences come from a human donor who gave cord blood stem cells for thymic organoid culture, a cardiac surgery patient who gave postnatal thymus, or a blood donor (not recorded which).

This clonotype qualifies as medium-sized. The rearrangement joins TRBV4-1 to TRBJ2-1, with TRBD2 matching over 9 bases. Germline assignment: CDR1 MGHRA and CDR2 YSYEKL. The CDR3 length is 18 residues. Trimming at V came to 0 bases and at J to 2 bases, leaving 8 bases not matched to a gene. CDR3 nucleotide sequence: TGCGCCAGCAGCCAAGATATGCTAGCGGGATCCGCCTACAATGAGCAGTTCTTC. It is translated as CASSQDMLAGSAYNEQFF.

This clonotype is classed as medium-sized. The V gene is TRBV7-2, the J gene TRBJ2-1, with 12 bases fitting TRBD2. CDR1 SGHTA and CDR2 FQGNSA come from the germline V gene. J lost 8 bases, V lost 5 bases, and 16 bases had no gene match. CDR3 length: 18 residues. The CDR3 region is CASSQPGPTSGSLHEQFF. CDR3 in DNA: TGTGCCAGCAGCCAACCGGGCCCGACTAGCGGGAGCCTCCATGAGCAGTTCTTC.

By its share, this clonotype is medium-sized. The V call is TRBV4-2, the J call TRBJ2-1; 10 bases map to TRBD2. The CDR3 is 14 amino acids. Trimming at V came to 8 bases and at J to 3 bases, leaving 4 bases not matched to a gene. Germline CDR1 reads LGHNA; CDR2 reads YNFKEQ. CDR3 in DNA: TGTGCCAGCGGACGGACTAGCGGCTACAATGAGCAGTTCTTC. Amino acid sequence: CASGRTSGYNEQFF.

This clonotype is termed medium-sized. V is TRBV18 and J is TRBJ1-1; D ambiguous. The CDR3 length is 12 residues. In germline, CDR1 is KGHSH, CDR2 LQKENI. V lost 5 bases to trimming and J lost 6 bases, with 10 bases between them. The CDR3 reads CASSYAGSEAFF. For the CDR3, the DNA is TGTGCCAGCTCATACGCGGGGTCTGAAGCTTTCTTT.

This clonotype is classed as medium-sized. This chain connects TRBV7-6 to TRBJ2-1; TRBD2 aligns across 7 bases. V lost 2 bases and J lost 2; bases outside the gene matches: 0. From germline, CDR1 is SGHVS and CDR2 FNYEAQ. This CDR3 has 14 amino acids. The CDR3 bases are TGTGCCAGCAGCTTACGGGAGGCCTACAATGAGCAGTTCTTC. It is translated as CASSLREAYNEQFF.

Within the sample, this clonotype is medium-sized. The chain is built from TRBV28 and TRBJ1-4; no firm D call. Germline V gene lookup returns CDR1 MDHEN and CDR2 SYDVKM. V gave up 3 bases and J gave up 7 bases, with 12 bases separating them. The CDR3 covers 14 residues. This chain's CDR3 is CASSFRSKVEKLFF. The DNA for the CDR3 is TGTGCCAGCAGTTTCAGGTCGAAGGTTGAAAAACTGTTTTTT. Full variable domain (missing parts from reference TRBV28 and TRBJ1-4): DVKVTQSSRYLVKRTGEKVFLECVQDMDHENMFWYRQDPGLGLRLIYFSYDVKMKEKGDIPEGYSVSREKKERFSLILESASTNQTSMYLCASSFRSKVEKLFFGSGTQLSVL.

This clonotype is categorized as medium-sized. This chain links TRBV4-1 with TRBJ2-1; 11 bases agree with TRBD1. Germline CDR1 is MGHRA and CDR2 is YSYEKL. The CDR3 spans 16 residues. J gave up 6 bases and V 1 base, and 5 bases lay outside the gene matches. CDR3 in amino acids: CASSQVGQGALNEQFF. In DNA, the CDR3 is TGCGCCAGCAGCCAAGTTGGACAGGGGGCGCTCAATGAGCAGTTCTTC.

By sample share, this clonotype is medium-sized. This chain uses TRBV4-1 with TRBJ1-1; D perhaps matches TRBD1 (6 bases). The V and J ends lost 3 bases and 4 bases respectively, with 18 bases between them. This CDR3 contains 16 residues. Germline CDR1 is MGHRA and CDR2 is YSYEKL. This chain's CDR3 is CASSHPYIRGTTEAFF. CDR3 sequence (DNA): TGCGCCAGCAGCCACCCTTATATAAGGGGGACCACTGAAGCTTTCTTT.

This clonotype is labeled as medium-sized. The J gene is TRBJ2-2, the V gene TRBV6-1, with D possibly being TRBD1 (6 bases). This CDR3 is built from 14 residues. Trimming took off 8 bases at V and 3 bases at J, with 13 bases between the two ends. Looked up from germline, CDR1 is MNHNS and CDR2 is SASEGT. The CDR3 spells CASDPTGYTGELFF. The CDR3 bases are TGTGCCAGCGACCCGACAGGATACACCGGGGAGCTGTTTTTT.

The rearrangement uses TRBV4-1 and TRBJ2-4; D remains ambiguous. The CDR3 covers 15 residues. The germline V and J ends were trimmed by 2 bases and 0 bases, with 8 bases remaining between them. Germline V gives CDR1 MGHRA, CDR2 YSYEKL. The CDR3 sequence: CASSQTFLAKNIQYF. In DNA, the CDR3 is TGCGCCAGCAGCCAAACCTTTCTAGCCAAAAACATTCAGTACTTC.

By proportion, this clonotype is medium-sized. The chain has TRBV20-1 and TRBJ1-5; unclear D gene. Looked up from germline, CDR1 is DFQATT and CDR2 is SNEGSKA (reference sequence). The CDR3 loop spans 16 amino acids. Trimming removed 0 bases from V and 4 bases from J, with 16 bases in between. CDR3 loop: CSARDRSVEGNQPQHF. The CDR3 bases are TGCAGTGCTAGAGATAGGTCGGTGGAAGGTAATCAGCCCCAGCATTTT.

Judged by abundance, this clonotype is medium-sized. The chain employs TRBV5-4 and TRBJ1-1; TRBD1 agrees at 7 bases. After removal of 4 bases from V and 1 base from J, the junction contained 4 bases not matched to a gene. CDR1 SGHNT and CDR2 YYREEE come from the germline V gene (reference sequence). The CDR3 covers 14 residues. The CDR3 coding sequence is TGTGCCAGCAGCATTAGACAGGGGAACACTGAAGCTTTCTTT. This sequence encodes CASSIRQGNTEAFF.

By sample fraction, this clonotype is medium-sized. Here the CDR3 reads CASSLTGTHEQYV. In DNA, the CDR3 is TGTGCCAGCAGTTTAACCGGGACCCACGAGCAGTACGTC. J is TRBJ2-7 and V is TRBV12-3 or TRBV12-4; D may match TRBD1 or TRBD2 (5 bases each). Trimming pared 2 bases from V and 5 bases from J, leaving 10 bases between. This CDR3 comprises 13 residues.

This clonotype has only a few counts. The chain carries TRBV5-1 and TRBJ2-1; no firm D call. Germline CDR1 reads SGHRS; CDR2 reads YFSETQ. V lost 1 base, J lost 0 bases, and 8 bases lay in between. The CDR3 totals 15 residues. This CDR3 is CASSLSHPSYNEQFF. The DNA for the CDR3 is TGCGCCAGCAGCTTGAGTCACCCCTCCTACAATGAGCAGTTCTTC.

This clonotype has just a few counts. With a much larger clone just one base away, this may be a read error. The V gene is TRBV4-1, the J gene TRBJ1-4; D remains ambiguous. Germline loops: CDR1 MGHRA, CDR2 YSYEKL. The CDR3 contains 13 residues. The V end lost 0 bases, the J end lost 8 bases, and 7 bases lay between the germline ends. The CDR3 here is CASSQETTEKLFF. The CDR3 coding sequence is TGCGCCAGCAGCCAAGAGACGACCGAAAAACTGTTTTTT.

The J gene is TRBJ2-7, the V gene TRBV12-3 or TRBV12-4; D not certain. V lost 1 base, J lost 7 bases, and 11 bases lay in between. The CDR3 is 13 amino acids. CDR3 in DNA: TGTGCCAGCAGTTTAGGGACCGAGACGGAGCAGTACTTC. It codes for CASSLGTETEQYF.

The chain combines TRBV30 with TRBJ1-5; D gene uncertain. CDR1 and CDR2 (germline): GTSNPN, SVGIG (reference sequence). The CDR3 is 12 amino acids. The V and J ends lost 0 bases and 9 bases respectively, with 9 bases between them. The CDR3 DNA reads TGTGCCTGGAGTGTAGTGGGAGGGCCCCAGCATTTT. It encodes CAWSVVGGPQHF. The full variable domain, completed using reference TRBV30 and TRBJ1-5, is SQTIHQWPATLVQPVGSPLSLECTVEGTSNPNLYWYRQAAGRGLQLLFYSVGIGQISSEVPQNLSASRPQDRQFILSSKKLLLSDSGFYLCAWSVVGGPQHFGDGTRLSIL.

By share, this clonotype counts as medium-sized (0.01 to 0.1%). This chain uses TRBV29-1 with TRBJ2-5; TRBD2 aligns across 12 bases. The germline CDR1 and CDR2 sequences are SQVTM and ANQGSEA. Losses at the gene ends were 3 bases for V and 7 bases for J; bases not matched to a gene: 6. This CDR3 is built from 14 residues. This chain's CDR3 is CSVDPSGRGTTQYF. CDR3 nucleotide sequence: TGCAGCGTTGATCCTAGCGGGAGGGGAACGACCCAGTACTTC.

By frequency in the sample, this clonotype is medium-sized. This chain links TRBV20-1 with TRBJ2-4; D is uncertain. V gave up 0 bases and J gave up 6 bases, with 15 bases separating them. CDR3 length: 15 residues. Germline CDR1 DFQATT, CDR2 SNEGSKA (reference sequence). Written as DNA, the CDR3 is TGCAGTGCTAGAGATTTAAAGGATGTTGGAAACATTCAGTACTTC. This translates into CSARDLKDVGNIQYF.

About this clonotype itself: Its ends do not fully match the called genes, so a read error is possible. CDR3 DNA: TGTGCCCGCAGTAATTATTTCTGGGGGAACACTGAAGCTTTCTTT. This gives the protein CARSNYFWGNTEAFF. The chain employs TRBV28 and TRBJ1-1; unclear D gene. The germline V gene encodes CDR1 MDHEN and CDR2 SYDVKM. The CDR3 contains 15 residues.

V is TRBV28 and J is TRBJ1-4, with 10 bases that match TRBD1. CDR1 MDHEN and CDR2 SYDVKM come from the germline V gene. CDR3 length: 18 amino acids. Germline trimming cut 5 bases from V and 3 bases from J; bases unmatched to any gene: 12. In DNA, the CDR3 is TGTGCCAGCAGTCCTTCCCCGGGACAGGGGATCTCTAATGAAAAACTGTTTTTT. Amino acids: CASSPSPGQGISNEKLFF. Looking up the rest from reference TRBV28 and TRBJ1-4 gives the full variable domain: DVKVTQSSRYLVKRTGEKVFLECVQDMDHENMFWYRQDPGLGLRLIYFSYDVKMKEKGDIPEGYSVSREKKERFSLILESASTNQTSMYLCASSPSPGQGISNEKLFFGSGTQLSVL.

Turning to this clonotype: This may arise from a read error, as a much more abundant clone is one base away. This chain links TRBV12-3 or TRBV12-4 with TRBJ1-1, with 7 bases identical to TRBD1. This CDR3 spans 13 amino acids. Germline trimming cut 8 bases from V and 8 bases from J; bases unmatched to any gene: 11. Here the CDR3 DNA reads TGTGCCAGCGCTCCGGGGATGGACAGGGAAGCTTTCTTT. Its translation is CASAPGMDREAFF.

This clonotype was seen a handful of times. The chain recombines TRBV27 with TRBJ1-5; 7 bases agree with TRBD1. V trimming: 6 bases; J trimming: 5 bases; junction bases outside the gene matches: 7. The germline gives CDR1 MNHEY, CDR2 SMNVEV (reference sequence). The CDR3 is made up of 14 amino acids. The CDR3 region has the DNA TGTGCCAGCAGAGATTCGACAGGGTATCAGCCCCAGCATTTT. It encodes CASRDSTGYQPQHF.

This clonotype is labeled as medium-sized. This chain uses TRBV18 with TRBJ1-1; D remains unclear. V was shortened by 8 bases and J by 0 bases, with 7 bases between the two germline ends. In germline, CDR1 is KGHSH, CDR2 LQKENI. This CDR3 is 12 amino acids long. The CDR3 here is CASVNMNTEAFF. In DNA, the CDR3 is TGTGCCAGCGTCAACATGAACACTGAAGCTTTCTTT. The full variable domain, with the rest looked up from reference TRBV18 and TRBJ1-1, is NAGVMQNPRHLVRRRGQEARLRCSPMKGHSHVYWYRQLPEEGLKFMVYLQKENIIDESGMPKERFSAEFPKEGPSILRIQQVVRGDSAAYFCASVNMNTEAFFGQGTRLTVV.

By its share, this clonotype is medium-sized. This chain connects TRBV6-6 to TRBJ1-1, with D maybe TRBD1 (5 bases). CDR3 length equals 14 residues. The V gene lost 6 bases and the J gene lost 1 base, with 12 bases spanning the gap. Germline-derived CDR1 and CDR2 are MNHNY and SVGAGI (reference sequence). As DNA, the CDR3 is TGTGCCAGCAGCTTCTACGACAGGAACACTGAAGCTTTCTTT. It encodes CASSFYDRNTEAFF.

This clonotype counts as medium-sized. The chain carries TRBV4-1 and TRBJ2-1; D remains unclear. The CDR3 runs to 14 residues. V lost 7 bases, J lost 0 bases, and 10 bases lay in between. CDR1 is MGHRA, CDR2 YSYEKL, per germline. The CDR3 sequence: CASKPDPSYNEQFF. Written as DNA, the CDR3 is TGCGCCAGCAAACCAGACCCCTCCTACAATGAGCAGTTCTTC.

In this sample, this clonotype is medium-sized. V is TRBV5-1 and J is TRBJ2-3; the D is unclear. The V end lost 0 bases, the J end lost 6 bases, and 5 bases lay between the germline ends. The CDR3 covers 12 residues. The germline CDR1 and CDR2 sequences are SGHRS and YFSETQ. The CDR3 sequence: CASSLGVDTQYF. The CDR3, as DNA: TGCGCCAGCAGCTTGGGAGTGGATACGCAGTATTTT.

This clonotype was counted only a few times. The J gene is TRBJ2-2, the V gene TRBV5-1, with 10 bases matching TRBD2. Trimming cost V 1 base and J 1 base; bases outside gene matches: 16. Germline V gives CDR1 SGHRS, CDR2 YFSETQ. This CDR3 contains 21 residues. The CDR3 loop is CASSLTRERLAGEWNTGELFF. CDR3 DNA: TGCGCCAGCAGCTTGACCCGGGAGAGGCTAGCGGGGGAGTGGAACACCGGGGAGCTGTTTTTT. The full variable domain, completed using reference TRBV5-1 and TRBJ2-2, is KAGVTQTPRYLIKTRGQQVTLSCSPISGHRSVSWYQQTPGQGLQFLFEYFSETQRNKGNFPGRFSGRQFSNSRSEMNVSTLELGDSALYLCASSLTRERLAGEWNTGELFFGEGSRLTVL.

In this sample, this clonotype turned up a few times. The gene calls are TRBV7-6 and TRBJ2-3; D is perhaps TRBD2 (5 bases). V shed 0 bases and J shed 6 bases, with 31 bases lying between them. This CDR3 has 21 amino acids. Germline loops: CDR1 SGHVS, CDR2 FNYEAQ. The DNA of the CDR3 is TGTGCCAGCAGCTTAGCGGGAGTCCATGTTAAAATTGTTACACAGTGGGATACGCAGTATTTT. Protein product: CASSLAGVHVKIVTQWDTQYF.